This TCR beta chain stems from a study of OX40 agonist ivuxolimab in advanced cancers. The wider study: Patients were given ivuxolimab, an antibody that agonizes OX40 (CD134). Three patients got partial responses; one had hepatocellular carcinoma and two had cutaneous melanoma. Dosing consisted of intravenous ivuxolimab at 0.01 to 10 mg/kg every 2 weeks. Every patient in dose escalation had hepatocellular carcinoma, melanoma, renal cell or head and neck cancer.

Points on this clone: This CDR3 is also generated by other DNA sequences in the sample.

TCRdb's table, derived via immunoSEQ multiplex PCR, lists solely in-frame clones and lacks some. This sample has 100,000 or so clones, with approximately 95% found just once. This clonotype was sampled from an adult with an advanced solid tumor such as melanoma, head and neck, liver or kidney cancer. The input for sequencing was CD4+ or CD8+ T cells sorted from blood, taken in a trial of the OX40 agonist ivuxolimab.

CDR3: CASSLSGELFF. The CDR3, as DNA: TGTGCCAGCAGTTTGTCCGGGGAGCTGTTTTTT. This rearrangement joins TRBV27 to TRBJ2-2; no definite D call. Trimming removed 3 bases at V and 6 bases at J, with 2 bases between. Germline V gene data show CDR1 as MNHEY and CDR2 as SMNVEV (reference sequence). CDR3 size: 11 residues.